These T cell receptor beta chains were read from a single sample in a study of T-cell reconstitution after alpha-beta-depleted transplantation in children. MiXCR was run by TCRdb on the PCR reads, yielding one entry per CDR3 protein. The sample lists 700,000 to 950,000 distinct CDR3 sequences, 16% seen once, with approximately 4.5% in the top ten. The sequencing here drew on PBMCs, mostly from graft donor cells, taken 360 days after TCRalphabeta/CD19-depleted stem cell transplant. The receptors were sampled from a male patient between 10 and 17 years old who had a stem cell transplant for acute lymphoblastic leukemia, so the T cells may come from the graft donor. Both conserved end residues are part of each CDR3. Each record gives: clone size, CDR3 length, D gene, J gene, V gene, CDR3 DNA, CDR3 protein. The D gene is left open where the match is weak. Expanded clones get a size class; other rows say once, few or many, or leave the size out.

few,13,NA,TRBJ2-5,TRBV29-1,TGCAGCGTTGAAGATTGGAGCGGACAGACCCAGTACTTC,CSVEDWSGQTQYF
many,16,NA,TRBJ2-3,TRBV5-1,TGCGCCAGCAGCTTGGATGGCGGATATAGCACAGATACGCAGTATTTT,CASSLDGGYSTDTQYF
few,13,NA,TRBJ2-5,TRBV10-3,TGTGCCATCAGTGAGGGCTGGGGGGAGACCCAGTACTTC,CAISEGWGETQYF
many,14,TRBD1,TRBJ1-5,TRBV29-1,TGCAGCGTTGTGACCAGGGGGGGCAATCAGCCCCAGCATTTT,CSVVTRGGNQPQHF
NA,14,NA,TRBJ2-7,TRBV7-8,TGTGCCAGCAGCTCCTACAGGGTCCCTTACGAGCAGTACTTC,CASSSYRVPYEQYF
many,13,NA,TRBJ2-1,TRBV24-1,TGTGCCACCAGTGATTCCGGACCACCCCGGCAGTTCTTC,CATSDSGPPRQFF
few,14,TRBD1,TRBJ2-1,TRBV7-7,TGTGCCAGCAGCTTGGACAGGGGGCTTAATGAGCAGTTCTTC,CASSLDRGLNEQFF
NA,15,TRBD2,TRBJ2-7,TRBV13,TGTGCCAGCAGCCCTCGACTAGCTGCTCCCTACGAGCAGTACTTC,CASSPRLAAPYEQYF
few,14,TRBD2,TRBJ2-7,TRBV24-1,TGTGCCACCTCCTCTAGCGGGGGGTACTACGAGCAGTACTTC,CATSSSGGYYEQYF
NA,15,TRBD2,TRBJ2-5,TRBV12-3/TRBV12-4,TGTGCCAGCAGCCTACTAGCGGGAGTGGTAGAGACCCAGTACTTC,CASSLLAGVVETQYF
many,13,NA,TRBJ2-5,TRBV18,TGTGCCAGCTCAAGTTCAGGTGAAGAGACCCAGTACTTC,CASSSSGEETQYF
few,17,TRBD1,TRBJ2-1,TRBV6-5,TGTGCCAGCAGTTCCTTACTTACCGGGACAGGGTTGAATGAGCAGTTCTTC,CASSSLLTGTGLNEQFF
few,14,TRBD1,TRBJ2-1,TRBV20-1,TGCAGTGCTGCGGACAGGGAGGAATACAATGAGCAGTTCTTC,CSAADREEYNEQFF
NA,17,NA,TRBJ2-7,TRBV12-3/TRBV12-4,TGTGCCAGCAGTCCGATGACCTTCGGGCCCCTGAACTACGAGCAGTACTTC,CASSPMTFGPLNYEQYF
NA,12,NA,TRBJ2-1,TRBV6-5,TGTGCCGCGGGACTCTTCTACAATGAGCAGTTCTTC,CAAGLFYNEQFF
few,10,NA,TRBJ1-1,TRBV25-1,TGTGCCAGCAGTGGGGGGACGGCTTTCTTT,CASSGGTAFF
NA,14,TRBD1,TRBJ2-7,TRBV28,TGTGCCAGCAGGACGGGACAGCGAACCTACGAGCAGTACTTC,CASRTGQRTYEQYF